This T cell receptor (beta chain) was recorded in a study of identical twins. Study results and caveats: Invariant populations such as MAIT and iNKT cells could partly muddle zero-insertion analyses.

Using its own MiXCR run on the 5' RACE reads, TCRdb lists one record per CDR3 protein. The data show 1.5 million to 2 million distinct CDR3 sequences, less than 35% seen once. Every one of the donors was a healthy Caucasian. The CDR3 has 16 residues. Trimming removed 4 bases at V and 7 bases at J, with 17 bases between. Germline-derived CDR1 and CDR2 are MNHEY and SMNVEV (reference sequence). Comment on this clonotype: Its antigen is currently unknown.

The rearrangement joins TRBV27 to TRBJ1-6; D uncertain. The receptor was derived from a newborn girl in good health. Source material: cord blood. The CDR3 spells CASSSPTRARNSPLHF. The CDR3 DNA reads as TGTGCCAGCAGTTCACCTACGAGGGCGAGGAATTCACCCCTCCACTTT.